The clone carrying this TCR beta chain was detected a few times. Its antigen is as yet unknown. The study reverse transcribed the entire isolated RNA, so it sequenced expressed TCRB transcripts. Sequenced by immunoSEQ multiplex PCR; TCRdb stores in-frame clones only, minus some. Among about 190,000 clones, approximately 8.4% were seen once, and the ten largest hold under 0.6%. The data were taken from a study of beta chain features in type 1 diabetes. Study outcomes and limitations: For Type 1 diabetes patients, all four CD4+ subsets carried TCRB CDR3s that were moderately but significantly shorter. Patients and controls would share equally any PCR tilt toward shorter templates.

This CDR3 region has 17 residues. V was clipped by 5 bases and J by 0 bases; unmatched bases: 14. Germline V gives CDR1 SGHRS, CDR2 YFSETQ. Sampling consisted of one heparinised blood draw per donor, averaging roughly 0.12 L. Sequenced material: central memory CD4+ T cells from blood. The gene calls are TRBV5-1 and TRBJ2-7; the match to TRBD2 covers 7 bases. This TCR derives from a man aged 18 to 30 with type 1 diabetes. In DNA, the CDR3 is TGCGCCAGCAGAGTACAAGCGGGATTCCGGAGCTCCTACGAGCAGTACTTC. Its protein product is CASRVQAGFRSSYEQYF.